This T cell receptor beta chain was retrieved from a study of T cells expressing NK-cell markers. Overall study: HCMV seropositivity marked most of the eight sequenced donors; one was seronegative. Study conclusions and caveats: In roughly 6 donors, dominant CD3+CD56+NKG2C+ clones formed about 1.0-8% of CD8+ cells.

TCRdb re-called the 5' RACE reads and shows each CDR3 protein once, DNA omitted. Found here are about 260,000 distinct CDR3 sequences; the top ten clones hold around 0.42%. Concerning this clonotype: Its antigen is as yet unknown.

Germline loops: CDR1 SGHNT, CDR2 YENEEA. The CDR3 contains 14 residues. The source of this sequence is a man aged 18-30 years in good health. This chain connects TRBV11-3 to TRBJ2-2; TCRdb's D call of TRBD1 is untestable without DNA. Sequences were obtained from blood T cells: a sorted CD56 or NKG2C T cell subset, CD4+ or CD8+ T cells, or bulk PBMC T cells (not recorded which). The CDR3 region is CASSYHRGTGELFF.